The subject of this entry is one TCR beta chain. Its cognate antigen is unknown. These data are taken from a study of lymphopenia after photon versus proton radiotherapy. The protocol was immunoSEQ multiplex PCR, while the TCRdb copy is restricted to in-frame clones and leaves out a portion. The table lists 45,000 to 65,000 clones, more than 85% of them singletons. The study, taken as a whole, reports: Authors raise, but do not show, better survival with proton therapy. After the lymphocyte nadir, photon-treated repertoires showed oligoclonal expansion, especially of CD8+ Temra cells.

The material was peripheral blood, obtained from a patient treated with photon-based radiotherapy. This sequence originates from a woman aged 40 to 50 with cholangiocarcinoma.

CDR3 sequence: CASSEAWQYNEQFF. In DNA form, the CDR3 reads TGTGCCAGCAGTGAAGCCTGGCAGTACAATGAGCAGTTCTTC. The genes are TRBV6-1 and TRBJ2-1; D unclear. Between the trimmed V and J ends, which lost 0 bases and 4 bases, there was a span of 7 bases. CDR3 length: 14 amino acids. Germline V lookup: CDR1 MNHNS, CDR2 SASEGT.